The 24 T cell receptor beta chains given below trace back to one sample, sequenced in a study of cytomegalovirus exposure and HLA in healthy donors listed by TCRdb under 2017. Libraries were prepared through the immunoSEQ multiplex PCR assay. For the multiplex PCR, a mixture combining 60 forward primers for TCR Vbeta segments and 13 reverse primers for TCR Jbeta segments was used. As stored in TCRdb, this immuneACCESS dataset retains in-frame rearrangements with V and J assigned. A fraction of the clones does not appear; measured against another copy, unresolved V genes explain less than half of the discrepancy, and the remainder lacks a known reason. The table for this sample lists approximately 200,000 clones; 70% to 90% of them were counted only once. The leading ten clones occupy over 1% of the sample. Sequencing was performed on PBMCs. The origin of the receptors is a human donor in good health.

The chain links TRBV7-9 to TRBJ2-6; TRBD1 might be the D (6 bases). The CDR3 runs 16 residues. The germline V gene encodes CDR1 SEHNR and CDR2 FQNEAQ (reference sequence). The V end lost 4 bases, the J end lost 2 bases, and 12 bases lay between the germline ends. The CDR3 protein is CASSSSRGTGANVLTF. Written as DNA, the CDR3 is TGTGCCAGCAGCTCAAGCAGGGGTACTGGGGCCAACGTCCTGACTTTC.

This rearrangement joins TRBV4-3 to TRBJ2-2; D gene unclear. Germline assignment: CDR1 LGHNA and CDR2 YSLEER. With 4 bases removed from V and 5 bases from J, the gap between germline ends came to 17 bases. The CDR3 totals 16 residues. The CDR3 DNA is TGCGCCAGCAGCCGGAGTTCCGGGTTGGTAACCGGGGAGCTGTTTTTT. This sequence encodes CASSRSSGLVTGELFF.

The chain joins TRBV7-2 to TRBJ2-7, with 7 nucleotides matching TRBD1. Germline V gives CDR1 SGHTA, CDR2 FQGNSA. The CDR3 runs to 14 residues. The ends lost 8 bases at V and 4 bases at J; junction bases unmatched: 11. The chain's CDR3 is CASGRGTALYEQYF. CDR3 in DNA: TGTGCCAGCGGCCGTGGGACAGCCTTATACGAGCAGTACTTC.

This clone was counted only a few times. The genes are TRBV7-3 and TRBJ2-5; possible D gene TRBD1, 5 bases. The CDR3 runs 13 residues. CDR1 SGHTA and CDR2 FQGTGA come from the germline V gene. Between the trimmed V and J ends, which lost 5 bases and 2 bases, there was a span of 9 bases. CDR3 in DNA: TGTGCCAGCAGCCGCGACAGACAAGAGACCCAGTACTTC. Encoded protein: CASSRDRQETQYF.

The V gene is TRBV27, the J gene TRBJ1-1, with D unresolved. This CDR3 comprises 14 residues. Per the germline V gene, CDR1 is MNHEY and CDR2 is SMNVEV (reference sequence). V was cut by 7 bases and J by 1 base, with 13 bases left in between. CDR3 sequence (DNA): TGTGCCAGCACTAACGGGAGTCCGAACACTGAAGCTTTCTTT. Its protein is CASTNGSPNTEAFF.

The chain employs TRBV29-1 and TRBJ1-1; the D gene is possibly TRBD1 (6 bases). Trimming shortened V by 4 bases and J by 2 bases, and 17 bases separated the two germline ends. CDR1 and CDR2 (germline): SQVTM, ANQGSEA. The CDR3 length is 15 residues. DNA of the CDR3: TGCAGCGTTGCCAGGGACAATGGGATCAACACTGAAGCTTTCTTT. Translation gives CSVARDNGINTEAFF.

The chain combines TRBV13 with TRBJ2-5; 9 bases align to TRBD1. The CDR3 runs to 15 residues. With 1 base clipped from V and 2 bases from J, the junction kept 2 bases outside the gene matches. Germline V CDR1 and CDR2: PRHDT, FYEKMQ (reference sequence). This chain's CDR3 is CASSLEGTGQETQYF. In DNA form, the CDR3 reads TGTGCCAGCAGCTTAGAAGGGACAGGGCAAGAGACCCAGTACTTC.

The chain employs TRBV6-4 and TRBJ2-2; D is undetermined. V was trimmed by 1 base and J by 3 bases, leaving 9 bases between them. CDR3 length: 15 amino acids. Germline V gene data show CDR1 as MRHNA and CDR2 as SNTAGT. The CDR3 DNA is TGTGCCAGCAGTGACTTCCGGGTGTACACCGGGGAGCTGTTTTTT. This codes for CASSDFRVYTGELFF.

This clone was observed a single time. The V and J genes are TRBV28 and TRBJ1-5; 7 bases map to TRBD1. The CDR3 has 14 amino acids. The germline CDR1 and CDR2 sequences are MDHEN and SYDVKM. V was pared by 6 bases and J by 7 bases, with 9 bases of the junction left unmatched. CDR3 sequence: CASSSQGIGQPQHF. The CDR3 DNA sequence: TGTGCCAGCAGCTCACAGGGGATCGGACAGCCCCAGCATTTT.

The chain recombines TRBV5-1 with TRBJ2-2; D is perhaps TRBD1 (7 bases). With 1 base removed from V and 1 base from J, the gap between germline ends came to 11 bases. There are 16 residues in the CDR3. Germline-derived CDR1 and CDR2 are SGHRS and YFSETQ. The CDR3 DNA is TGCGCCAGCAGCTTGAGTCAGGGGGGGAACACCGGGGAGCTGTTTTTT. This codes for CASSLSQGGNTGELFF.

This chain uses TRBV7-9 with TRBJ2-4; 10 nucleotides align to TRBD1. This CDR3 contains 14 residues. Unmatched junction bases numbered 4, after V lost 3 bases and J lost 8 bases. CDR1 and CDR2 (germline): SEHNR, FQNEAQ (reference sequence). CDR3 protein: CASSLGTGVDIQYF. Here the CDR3 DNA reads TGTGCCAGCAGCTTGGGGACAGGGGTCGACATTCAGTACTTC.

This chain connects TRBV4-1 to TRBJ2-1; 8 bases agree with TRBD1. The length of the CDR3 is 15 residues. Germline-derived CDR1 and CDR2 are MGHRA and YSYEKL. V shed 2 bases and J 4 bases; nucleotides not matched to a gene: 4. The DNA of the CDR3 is TGCGCCAGCAGCCAAAAACAGGGGGAATACAATGAGCAGTTCTTC. This encodes CASSQKQGEYNEQFF.

This chain uses TRBV7-2 with TRBJ1-2, with D perhaps matching TRBD1 (5 bases). The V end lost 4 bases, the J end lost 1 base, and 13 bases lay between the germline ends. The CDR3 loop spans 15 amino acids. Germline V gives CDR1 SGHTA, CDR2 FQGNSA. Written as DNA, the CDR3 is TGTGCCAGCAGCTACTCAGCAGGGAATAACTATGGCTACACCTTC. Translating gives CASSYSAGNNYGYTF. Full variable domain (missing parts from reference TRBV7-2 and TRBJ1-2): GAGVSQSPSNKVTEKGKDVELRCDPISGHTALYWYRQSLGQGLEFLIYFQGNSAPDKSGLPSDRFSAERTGGSVSTLTIQRTQQEDSAVYLCASSYSAGNNYGYTFGSGTRLTVV.

The gene calls are TRBV7-9 and TRBJ2-7, with D possibly being TRBD2 (5 bases). Germline CDR1 SEHNR, CDR2 FQNEAQ (reference sequence). The length of the CDR3 is 13 residues. Trimming cost V 5 bases and J 2 bases, with 10 bases left between them. As DNA, the CDR3 is TGTGCCAGCAGCCCATCGGGGACCTACGAGCAGTACTTC. Its translation: CASSPSGTYEQYF.

This clone was counted only a few times. The rearrangement uses TRBV4-1 and TRBJ2-7; D is unresolved. CDR3 length equals 15 residues. CDR1 and CDR2 from the germline V gene are MGHRA and YSYEKL. Trimming removed 1 base from V and 0 bases from J, with 10 bases in between. Here the CDR3 DNA reads TGCGCCAGCAGCCAAGCTGCGTTTAGCTCCTACGAGCAGTACTTC. Translated: CASSQAAFSSYEQYF.

CDR3 DNA sequence: TGTGCCAGCAGCGGGCTAGCGGTCTCCTACAATGAGCAGTTCTTC. It translates to CASSGLAVSYNEQFF. The chain combines TRBV6-6 with TRBJ2-1; 7 bases fit TRBD2. Germline CDR1 is MNHNY and CDR2 is SVGAGI (reference sequence). The J segment lost 0 bases and the V segment lost 6 bases, leaving 5 bases of the junction unmatched. The CDR3 has 15 residues.

The chain is built from TRBV29-1 and TRBJ1-3; perhaps TRBD1 as D (6 bases). The CDR3 has 14 residues. Deletions cut 2 bases from V and 7 bases from J, with 15 bases between. Germline V gene lookup returns CDR1 SQVTM and CDR2 ANQGSEA. The CDR3 DNA reads TGCAGCGTTGAAAGGGGGAATGTGCGCAACACCATATATTTT. Translating gives CSVERGNVRNTIYF.

This clone came up a few times. The chain has TRBV7-9 and TRBJ1-1, with a weak D call TRBD1 (6 bases). CDR1 is SEHNR, CDR2 FQNEAQ, per germline (reference sequence). Between the trimmed V and J ends, which lost 5 bases and 5 bases, there was a span of 18 bases. The CDR3 sequence is 15 residues long. The CDR3 nucleotides read TGTGCCAGCAGCAGAAGCAGGGGATCAGCGACTGAAGCTTTCTTT. Translation gives CASSRSRGSATEAFF.

The J gene is TRBJ1-5, the V gene TRBV2; 12 bases align to TRBD1. Per germline, CDR1 SNHLY and CDR2 FYNNEI. The CDR3 has 15 amino acids. V lost 7 bases, J lost 5 bases, and 6 bases stayed unmatched. In nucleotides, the CDR3 is TGTGCCAGCACCGAGGGACAGGGGGCTTATCAGCCCCAGCATTTT. Protein product: CASTEGQGAYQPQHF.

The gene calls are TRBV30 and TRBJ2-7; D unresolved. Between the trimmed V and J ends, which lost 2 bases and 0 bases, there was a span of 5 bases. This CDR3 has 12 residues. CDR1 GTSNPN and CDR2 SVGIG come from the germline V gene (reference sequence). The CDR3 nucleotides read TGTGCCTGGAGTTTGAGCTCCTACGAGCAGTACTTC. Amino acids: CAWSLSSYEQYF.

This sequence joins TRBV10-3 and TRBJ2-3; a weak D match, TRBD1 (6 bases). Germline V CDR1 and CDR2: ENHRY, SYGVKD. V lost 4 bases and J lost 5, with 7 bases in between. The CDR3 length is 12 residues. CDR3 DNA: TGTGCCATCAGTGTCAGGGGAGATACGCAGTATTTT. Its translation: CAISVRGDTQYF.

This clone has a single count. This chain joins TRBV7-2 and TRBJ2-2; TRBD2 matches at 7 bases. Germline V lookup: CDR1 SGHTA, CDR2 FQGNSA. This CDR3 contains 19 residues. J gave up 1 base and V 4 bases, and 15 bases lay outside the gene matches. CDR3 residues: CASSSVKGGSPRNTGELFF. Written as DNA, the CDR3 is TGTGCCAGCAGCTCCGTGAAGGGCGGGAGCCCTCGGAACACCGGGGAGCTGTTTTTT.

This clone was observed a few times. The rearrangement uses TRBV28 and TRBJ2-7; 10 bases map to TRBD2. The CDR3 sequence is 15 residues long. V trimming: 5 bases; J trimming: 2 bases; junction bases outside the gene matches: 6. Germline-derived CDR1 and CDR2 are MDHEN and SYDVKM. CDR3 nucleotide sequence: TGTGCCAGCAGTCGAGGACTAGCGGAGGCCTACGAGCAGTACTTC. Its protein product is CASSRGLAEAYEQYF.

The chain employs TRBV27 and TRBJ2-1, with TRBD2 as a possible D gene (6 bases). V lost 6 bases and J lost 9, with 15 bases in between. CDR3 length: 13 residues. Germline lookup yields CDR1 MNHEY and CDR2 SMNVEV (reference sequence). The CDR3 loop reads CASRGGGEVEQFF. The CDR3 nucleotides are TGTGCCAGCAGGGGTGGAGGGGAGGTTGAGCAGTTCTTC.